These 22 T cell receptor beta chains were sequenced from one sample in a study of blood T cell repertoires in COVID-19. Assay used: immunoSEQ multiplex PCR; TCRdb lists only in-frame clones, some missing. Among 75,000 to 80,000 clones listed, about 90% were seen once. Specimen: peripheral blood. Source of these receptors: a human donor in a cohort sampled during active COVID-19.

The chain carries TRBV28 and TRBJ1-2, with TRBD1 matching 9 bases. There are 16 residues in the CDR3. Germline CDR1 reads MDHEN; CDR2 reads SYDVKM. Trimming cost V 2 bases and J 8 bases; bases outside gene matches: 12. The CDR3 loop reads CASSLQGLGTGQGYTF. The CDR3 DNA is TGTGCCAGCAGTTTACAAGGCCTAGGGACAGGGCAAGGCTACACCTTC.

The chain uses TRBV5-1 and TRBJ1-6, with TRBD1 identical over 10 bases. Per the germline V gene, CDR1 is SGHRS and CDR2 is YFSETQ. V gave up 3 bases and J gave up 7 bases; unmatched junction bases: 4. This CDR3 contains 15 residues. CDR3 residues: CASSSTGGGNSPLHF. The DNA of the CDR3 is TGCGCCAGCAGCTCGACAGGGGGCGGCAATTCACCCCTCCACTTT.

The chain has TRBV19 and TRBJ2-5; 10 positions match TRBD2. Germline V gene sequence: CDR1 LNHDA, CDR2 SQIVND (reference sequence). The CDR3 sequence is 18 residues long. V was clipped by 6 bases and J by 1 base; unmatched bases: 14. CDR3 DNA sequence: TGTGCCAGTAGAGTCCCTCCATGGGCTAGCGGGGGCCAAGAGACCCAGTACTTC. Amino acids: CASRVPPWASGGQETQYF.

The chain carries TRBV7-3 and TRBJ2-5, with 10 nucleotides matching TRBD2. Per the germline V gene, CDR1 is SGHTA and CDR2 is FQGTGA. The CDR3 length is 15 residues. Trimming took 4 bases from V and 5 from J; bases not matched to a gene: 7. The CDR3 spells CASSSSGGAVETQYF. The CDR3 DNA is TGTGCCAGCAGCTCAAGCGGGGGGGCCGTCGAGACCCAGTACTTC. Filled out from reference TRBV7-3 and TRBJ2-5, the complete variable domain reads GAGVSQTPSNKVTEKGKYVELRCDPISGHTALYWYRQSLGQGPEFLIYFQGTGAADDSGLPNDRFFAVRPEGSVSTLKIQRTERGDSAVYLCASSSSGGAVETQYFGPGTRLLVL.

The CDR3 DNA reads as TGTGCTAGTGGTTTGGATCATAATGAGCAGTTCTTC. Translating it yields CASGLDHNEQFF. The chain has TRBV12-5 and TRBJ2-1; no firm D call. Germline loops: CDR1 LGHNT, CDR2 FRNRAP. The germline V and J ends were trimmed by 1 base and 7 bases, with 5 bases remaining between them. This CDR3 has 12 amino acids.

This clone appeared a single time. Germline and junction disagree at one end, which may indicate a read error. The chain has TRBV27 and TRBJ2-5; no clear D gene. The length of the CDR3 is 15 residues. CDR1 and CDR2 (germline): MNHEY, SMNVEV (reference sequence). CDR3: CASSFSNSPQGTQYF. The CDR3 nucleotides are TGTGCCAGCAGTTTTAGTAACAGTCCGCAAGGGACCCAGTACTTC.

The chain recombines TRBV27 with TRBJ2-1; D gene ambiguous. The CDR3 extends over 12 amino acids. V was shortened by 2 bases and J by 5 bases, with 4 bases between the two germline ends. The germline gives CDR1 MNHEY, CDR2 SMNVEV (reference sequence). Here the CDR3 reads CASSLTHNEQFF. CDR3 DNA: TGTGCCAGCAGTTTAACACACAATGAGCAGTTCTTC.

This chain joins TRBV7-9 and TRBJ1-2, with D hard to call. V lost 4 bases and J lost 6, with 12 bases in between. CDR1 is SEHNR and CDR2 is FQNEAQ in the germline V gene (reference sequence). This CDR3 region has 13 residues. The CDR3 loop reads CASSSEGGHGYTF. The CDR3 DNA is TGTGCCAGCAGCTCAGAGGGAGGGCATGGCTACACCTTC.

The V call is TRBV27, the J call TRBJ2-5, with 7 bases matching TRBD2. V lost 3 bases and J lost 2; bases outside the gene matches: 9. Germline V CDR1 and CDR2: MNHEY, SMNVEV (reference sequence). The CDR3 runs 16 residues. The CDR3 here is CASSFGSGGLQETQYF. The CDR3 region has the DNA TGTGCCAGCAGTTTCGGGTCGGGAGGACTACAAGAGACCCAGTACTTC.

This chain connects TRBV3-1 (or the pseudogene TRBV3-2) to TRBJ2-3, with a possible D match to TRBD2 (7 bases). This CDR3 spans 16 amino acids. The ends were cut back, 1 base at V and 4 bases at J, with 15 bases in the middle. Germline-derived CDR1 and CDR2 are LGHDT and YNNKEL (reference sequence). For the CDR3, the DNA is TGTGCCAGCAGCCAAGTTCCGGGGGGCCTGGCAGATACGCAGTATTTT. As protein: CASSQVPGGLADTQYF.

V usage is TRBV5-4 and J usage is TRBJ2-7, with TRBD2 as a possible D gene (6 bases). The V gene lost 4 bases and the J gene lost 0 bases, with 11 bases spanning the gap. The germline gives CDR1 SGHNT, CDR2 YYREEE (reference sequence). This CDR3 is built from 14 residues. The CDR3 coding sequence is TGTGCCAGCAGCAAGGGAGGAGTCTCCTACGAGCAGTACTTC. Translation: CASSKGGVSYEQYF.

The chain joins TRBV7-8 to TRBJ2-1, with 7 positions matching TRBD1. CDR1 SGHVS and CDR2 FQNEAQ come from the germline V gene. Germline trimming cut 4 bases from V and 7 bases from J; bases unmatched to any gene: 4. The CDR3 contains 13 residues. The CDR3 is CASSSDRVNEQFF. The CDR3 nucleotides read TGTGCCAGCAGCTCTGACAGGGTTAATGAGCAGTTCTTC.

The chain joins TRBV29-1 to TRBJ2-7; D might be TRBD2 (5 bases). CDR3 length equals 12 residues. Trimming left V 4 bases short and J 3 bases short, with 10 bases between. The V gene's germline CDR1 is SQVTM and CDR2 ANQGSEA. The CDR3 bases are TGCAGCGTTGTGTCCGAGGGCTACGAGCAGTACTTC. Encoded protein: CSVVSEGYEQYF.

The rearrangement uses TRBV6-2 or TRBV6-3 and TRBJ2-7, with D possibly TRBD1 on 6 matching bases. V was cut by 1 base and J by 4 bases, with 8 bases left in between. The CDR3 length is 13 residues. CDR1 and CDR2 (germline): MNHEY, SVGEGT. CDR3 coding DNA: TGTGCCAGCAGTTACTGGACAGCTTACGAGCAGTACTTC. It translates to CASSYWTAYEQYF.

Notes on this clone: The same CDR3 can be traced to other DNA sequences in this sample. In nucleotides, the CDR3 is TGTGCCAGCAGCTCATACACCGGGGAGCTGTTTTTT. Translating gives CASSSYTGELFF. The chain employs TRBV7-2 and TRBJ2-2; D remains unclear. CDR1 is SGHTA and CDR2 is FQGNSA in the germline V gene. CDR3 length: 12 residues. Trimming cost V 4 bases and J 3 bases, with 3 bases left between them.

This clone was seen only a few times. This rearrangement joins TRBV20-1 to TRBJ1-2, with D maybe TRBD1 (5 bases). The V gene's germline CDR1 is DFQATT and CDR2 SNEGSKA (reference sequence). Trimming cost V 3 bases and J 2 bases, with 10 bases left between them. The CDR3 totals 13 residues. The CDR3 DNA reads TGCAGTGCTAGTACGACAGACAACTATGGCTACACCTTC. Its protein is CSASTTDNYGYTF.

This chain connects TRBV25-1 to TRBJ2-7, with 7 bases aligning to TRBD2. V lost 4 bases to trimming and J lost 0 bases; unmatched junction nucleotides: 15. Germline V gene sequence: CDR1 MGHDK, CDR2 SYGVNS. CDR3 length: 18 residues. In nucleotides, the CDR3 is TGTGCCAGCAGTGCAAGCGGGGCGTCACCACGAACCTCCTACGAGCAGTACTTC. As protein: CASSASGASPRTSYEQYF.

V is TRBV6-2 or TRBV6-3 and J is TRBJ2-7, with 10 nucleotides matching TRBD2. Per germline, CDR1 MNHEY and CDR2 SVGEGT. The CDR3 spans 15 residues. V trimming: 3 bases; J trimming: 4 bases; junction bases outside the gene matches: 6. The CDR3 nucleotides read TGTGCCAGCAGTTATTTCCTAGCGGGAGAGTACGAGCAGTACTTC. It codes for CASSYFLAGEYEQYF.

The chain couples TRBV7-2 to TRBJ1-1; TRBD1 matches 8 bases. Germline assignment: CDR1 SGHTA and CDR2 FQGNSA. The CDR3 loop spans 14 amino acids. V trimming: 4 bases; J trimming: 4 bases; junction bases outside the gene matches: 5. Written as DNA, the CDR3 is TGTGCCAGCAGCTCAGGGGGCGCGGGCACTGAAGCTTTCTTT. Translating gives CASSSGGAGTEAFF.

The CDR3 bases are TGCGCCAGCAGCTTGGGAACAGGGGGCGGCACCGGGGAGCTGTTTTTT. This codes for CASSLGTGGGTGELFF. The V gene is TRBV5-1, the J gene TRBJ2-2; 9 bases map to TRBD1. The CDR3 length is 16 residues. With 0 bases clipped from V and 4 bases from J, the junction kept 4 bases outside the gene matches. The germline gives CDR1 SGHRS, CDR2 YFSETQ.

About this clone: The junction departs from the called germline gene at one end, perhaps through a read error. The chain has TRBV7-7 and TRBJ2-1; 9 bases map to TRBD2. From germline, CDR1 is SSHAT and CDR2 FNYEAQ (reference sequence). The CDR3 is 17 amino acids. The CDR3 DNA reads as TGTGCTAGCAGCTTCGGGCTAGCGGGGATTAATTTTCATGAGCAGTTCTTC. Protein sequence: CASSFGLAGINFHEQFF.

The chain carries TRBV29-1 and TRBJ1-5; a possible D gene is TRBD1 (5 bases). CDR1 is SQVTM and CDR2 is ANQGSEA in the germline V gene. V was clipped by 6 bases and J by 8 bases, with 17 bases between them. CDR3 length: 13 residues. CDR3 protein: CSVALGPREPQHF. CDR3 in DNA: TGCAGCGTCGCCCTGGGGCCCAGAGAGCCCCAGCATTTT.